Listed below are T cell receptor beta chains from one sample, sequenced in a study of Ad26.COV2.S vaccination and SARS-CoV-2 variants. Sequencing was performed with immunoSEQ multiplex PCR; in TCRdb, only in-frame clones are kept and a portion is missing. The table records hundreds of thousands of clones, 89% of them present only once. This material consisted of peripheral blood, taken in a trial of Ad26.COV2.S vaccine versus placebo. The source is a person aged 18 to 65 who received the Ad26.COV2.S COVID-19 vaccine or a placebo. The CDR3 runs from the conserved cysteine through the conserved F or W. D genes are given only for firm matches. Expanded clones get a size class; other rows say once, few or many, or leave the size out.

d_gene: -; j_gene: TRBJ2-3; len: 13; v_gene: TRBV7-9; abundance: -; CDR3nt: TGTGCCAGCAGCTTAGGGGCGTCGGATACGCAGTATTTT; CDR3aa: CASSLGASDTQYF
d_gene: TRBD2; j_gene: TRBJ2-1; len: 17; v_gene: TRBV10-3; abundance: -; CDR3nt: TGTGCCATCAGTGAGGGACTAGCGGTTACCTCCTACAATGAGCAGTTCTTC; CDR3aa: CAISEGLAVTSYNEQFF
d_gene: -; j_gene: TRBJ1-3; len: 14; v_gene: TRBV7-2; abundance: -; CDR3nt: TGTGCCAGCAGCCAAGGGGGTTCTGGAAACACCATATATTTT; CDR3aa: CASSQGGSGNTIYF
d_gene: TRBD1; j_gene: TRBJ1-1; len: 13; v_gene: TRBV4-2; abundance: -; CDR3nt: TGTGCCAGCAGCCTAGACAGGGACACTGAAGCTTTCTTT; CDR3aa: CASSLDRDTEAFF
d_gene: -; j_gene: TRBJ2-7; len: 12; v_gene: TRBV29-1; abundance: -; CDR3nt: TGCAGCGTTGCAGTCACTGGGAACGAGCAGTACTTC; CDR3aa: CSVAVTGNEQYF
d_gene: TRBD1; j_gene: TRBJ1-2; len: 12; v_gene: TRBV27; abundance: once; CDR3nt: TGTGCCAGCAGGACAGGGGGAGAGGGCTACACCTTC; CDR3aa: CASRTGGEGYTF
d_gene: TRBD1; j_gene: TRBJ1-6; len: 13; v_gene: TRBV23-1; abundance: -; CDR3nt: TGCGCCAGCAGTGGACAGGGGGGTTCACCCCTCCACTTT; CDR3aa: CASSGQGGSPLHF
d_gene: TRBD1; j_gene: TRBJ2-1; len: 14; v_gene: TRBV7-3; abundance: -; CDR3nt: TGTGCCAGCAGCTTGGGACAGTGGAACAATGAGCAGTTCTTC; CDR3aa: CASSLGQWNNEQFF
d_gene: TRBD2; j_gene: TRBJ2-2; len: 16; v_gene: TRBV5-6; abundance: -; CDR3nt: TGTGCCAGCAGCCGCACCGGGACTAGTTTAACCGGGGAGCTGTTTTTT; CDR3aa: CASSRTGTSLTGELFF
d_gene: TRBD2; j_gene: TRBJ2-7; len: 14; v_gene: TRBV19; abundance: -; CDR3nt: TGTGCCAGTAGGGCTAGCGGGACCTCCTACGAGCAGTACTTC; CDR3aa: CASRASGTSYEQYF
d_gene: -; j_gene: TRBJ2-5; len: 16; v_gene: TRBV4-3; abundance: -; CDR3nt: TGCGCCAGCAGCCAATTACGGGACTCCTTTCAAGAGACCCAGTACTTC; CDR3aa: CASSQLRDSFQETQYF
d_gene: -; j_gene: TRBJ1-1; len: 13; v_gene: TRBV11-2; abundance: -; CDR3nt: TGTGCCAGCAGCTTAGAGGAAGGGGCTGAAGCTTTCTTT; CDR3aa: CASSLEEGAEAFF
d_gene: -; j_gene: TRBJ2-6; len: 15; v_gene: TRBV7-9; abundance: -; CDR3nt: TGTGCCAGCAGTTTTTCCCCGACAGGGGCCAACGTCCTGACTTTC; CDR3aa: CASSFSPTGANVLTF
d_gene: TRBD2; j_gene: TRBJ2-2; len: 15; v_gene: TRBV19; abundance: -; CDR3nt: TGTGCCAGTAGTATTGGGGGGGCGAACACCGGGGAGCTGTTTTTT; CDR3aa: CASSIGGANTGELFF
d_gene: -; j_gene: TRBJ1-4; len: 15; v_gene: TRBV27; abundance: once; CDR3nt: TGTGCCAGCAGTTTCTCTCTAGCAACTAATGAAAAACTGTTTTTT; CDR3aa: CASSFSLATNEKLFF